Presented here are 28 T cell receptor beta chains from one specimen sequenced in a study of T cell clonality in common variable immunodeficiency. Study-level results: Reportedly, TCR beta sequences from common variable immunodeficiency showed fewer deletions and N-nucleotide insertions.

No antigen has been assigned to these receptors. The method was immunoSEQ multiplex PCR; TCRdb's version includes in-frame clones alone and lacks a portion of them. The sample yields about 33,000 clones, without any singletons. The sample was peripheral blood mononuclear cells. Receptors were obtained from a human donor with common variable immunodeficiency.

This clone was found many times. The read stops 3 residues short of the end of the CDR3; the missing end is completed from the germline J gene. V gene TRBV20-1 combines with J gene TRBJ2-3, with 9 bases identical to TRBD2. Germline V gene lookup returns CDR1 DFQATT and CDR2 SNEGSKA (reference sequence). This CDR3 contains 13 residues. Unmatched junction bases numbered 7, after V lost 6 bases and J lost 6 bases. CDR3 region: CSAPASGDDTQYF. Incomplete CDR3 DNA: TGCAGTGCCCCCGCTAGCGGGGACGATACG.

Turning to this clone: The read terminates 3 residues ahead of where the CDR3 ends, so the germline J gene completes it. The J gene is TRBJ2-7, the V gene TRBV10-3, with 9 bases identical to TRBD2. V gave up 5 bases and J gave up 4 bases; unmatched junction bases: 12. Per the germline V gene, CDR1 is ENHRY and CDR2 is SYGVKD. This CDR3 comprises 16 residues. CDR3 bases read: TGTGCCATCAGTTCCCCCGGGACTAGCAGTGGGTACGAG. This gives the protein CAISSPGTSSGYE. The full CDR3 is CAISSPGTSSGYEQYF.

This clone was recorded a few times. Sequencing ends 3 residues short of the CDR3 end; the germline J gene provides the rest. The chain has TRBV2 and TRBJ1-1; 10 nucleotides match TRBD1. CDR1 SNHLY and CDR2 FYNNEI come from the germline V gene. Trimming cost V 6 bases and J 7 bases; bases outside gene matches: 5. CDR3 length equals 13 residues. This chain's CDR3 is CASRGDRGGEAFF. The CDR3 bases that were read are TGTGCCAGCAGGGGGGACAGGGGCGGTGAA.

By share of the sample, this clone is medium-sized. The CDR3 extends 3 residues past the end of the read, so its final part is completed from the germline J gene. The V call is TRBV20-1, the J call TRBJ1-2, with a weak D call TRBD1 (5 bases). The CDR3 has 12 amino acids. Germline assignment: CDR1 DFQATT and CDR2 SNEGSKA (reference sequence). V was shortened by 4 bases and J by 2 bases, with 8 bases between the two germline ends. The CDR3 bases that were read are TGCAGTGCTACCGACAGCAACTATGGC. Its translation is CSATDSNYG. The whole CDR3 protein reads CSATDSNYGYTF.

In this sample, this clone turned up a few times. The CDR3 end lies 3 residues beyond the end of the read and is filled in from the germline J gene. The rearrangement uses TRBV7-6 and TRBJ1-2, with TRBD1 as a possible D gene (5 bases). CDR3 length equals 13 residues. The germline V gene has CDR1 SGHVS and CDR2 FNYEAQ. V lost 5 bases and J 1 base, leaving 8 bases between the germline ends. The DNA read from the CDR3 is TGTGCCAGCAGCCCTGACAGTAACTATGGC. Translated, it gives CASSPDSNYG. The complete CDR3 protein is CASSPDSNYGYTF.

For this clone: The read halts 3 residues ahead of the CDR3 end, with the missing end drawn from the germline J gene. The chain is built from TRBV20-1 and TRBJ1-2, with D perhaps TRBD1 (5 bases). The V gene lost 7 bases and the J gene lost 4 bases, with 19 bases spanning the gap. Per the germline V gene, CDR1 is DFQATT and CDR2 is SNEGSKA (reference sequence). The length of the CDR3 is 14 residues. The covered CDR3 bases are TGCAGTGATGGGCCTGAGGGGTTGACCTATGGC. Protein: CSDGPEGLTYG. The whole CDR3 region reads CSDGPEGLTYGYTF.

This clone was recorded at least ten times. CDR3 bases read: TGCGCCAGCTTAACCGGGGGGGGAGTTGGCACTGAA. Encoded protein: CASLTGGGVGTE. The entire CDR3 is CASLTGGGVGTEAFF. The gene calls are TRBV10-2 and TRBJ1-1; possible D gene TRBD1, 5 bases. The read ends 3 residues early relative to the CDR3; the germline J gene fills the gap. The CDR3 runs 15 residues. Trimming cost V 8 bases and J 4 bases, with 20 bases left between them. CDR1 and CDR2 (germline): WSHSY, SAAADI.

This clone has ten or more counts. The read terminates 3 residues before the CDR3 end, so the remaining end is supplied by the germline J gene. V gene TRBV19 combines with J gene TRBJ1-5; D may be TRBD1 (5 bases). The CDR3 extends over 19 amino acids. Trimming removed 3 bases at V and 0 bases at J, with 21 bases between. CDR1 is LNHDA, CDR2 SQIVND, per germline (reference sequence). Partial CDR3 DNA: TGTGCCAGTAGTATTCCCGACCCTTATGGGGCTTATAGCAATCAGCCC. The encoded protein is CASSIPDPYGAYSNQP. The whole CDR3 sequence reads CASSIPDPYGAYSNQPQHF.

This clone was found a few times. Read sequence stops 3 residues before the CDR3 end, and the germline J gene provides the missing end. V is TRBV5-8 and J is TRBJ2-7, with a possible D match to TRBD1 (6 bases). Germline CDR1 SGHTS, CDR2 YDEGEE. This CDR3 spans 14 amino acids. V was clipped by 2 bases and J by 3 bases, with 12 bases between them. The CDR3 sequence is CASSLGQTFYEQYF. The CDR3 bases that were read are TGTGCCAGCAGCTTAGGACAGACCTTCTACGAG.

Ten or more counts support this clone. The read stops 3 residues short of the end of the CDR3; the missing end is completed from the germline J gene. V is TRBV5-1 and J is TRBJ2-5; 7 nucleotides align to TRBD1. Trimming at V came to 7 bases and at J to 2 bases, leaving 2 bases not matched to a gene. The CDR3 has 12 amino acids. Germline CDR1 is SGHRS and CDR2 is YFSETQ. The CDR3 spells CASGTEQETQYF. The part of the CDR3 DNA that was read is TGCGCCAGCGGGACAGAGCAAGAGACC.

This clone was found a few times. The CDR3 end falls 3 residues outside the read, so it is completed with the germline J gene. The sample has other DNA sequences that encode this CDR3 too. J is TRBJ1-5 and V is TRBV7-2; no firm D call. The V gene's germline CDR1 is SGHTA and CDR2 FQGNSA. The CDR3 covers 14 residues. The V end lost 4 bases, the J end lost 0 bases, and 7 bases lay between the germline ends. CDR3 sequence reads: CASSSDRSNQPQHF. The sequenced part of the CDR3 DNA is TGTGCCAGCAGCTCAGATCGTAGCAATCAGCCC. Full variable domain (rest looked up from reference TRBV7-2 and TRBJ1-5): GAGVSQSPSNKVTEKGKDVELRCDPISGHTALYWYRQSLGQGLEFLIYFQGNSAPDKSGLPSDRFSAERTGGSVSTLTIQRTQQEDSAVYLCASSSDRSNQPQHFGDGTRLSIL.

As for this clone: The sequence runs out 3 residues before the end of the CDR3; the remainder is reconstructed from the germline J gene. The chain recombines TRBV19 with TRBJ1-5, with 9 bases identical to TRBD1. J lost 1 base, V lost 5 bases, and 6 bases had no gene match. Germline values: CDR1 LNHDA, CDR2 SQIVND (reference sequence). The CDR3 contains 16 residues. The part of the CDR3 DNA that was read is TGTGCCAGTAGTGTCCCCGGGACAGGGAGCAATCAGCCC. Protein: CASSVPGTGSNQP. The whole CDR3 protein reads CASSVPGTGSNQPQHF.

In its sample, this clone was seen many times. The missing CDR3 end, 3 residues past where the read stops, is filled in from the germline J gene. The V call is TRBV2, the J call TRBJ1-4; a weak D match, TRBD1 (5 bases). The germline gives CDR1 SNHLY, CDR2 FYNNEI. Trimming cost V 8 bases and J 7 bases, with 8 bases left between them. The CDR3 is 11 amino acids. CDR3 sequence: CASGGGEKLFF. CDR3 bases read: TGTGCCAGCGGGGGGGGTGAAAAA.

On this clone: The CDR3 end falls 3 residues outside the read, so it is completed with the germline J gene. The chain links TRBV29-1 to TRBJ1-2; D possibly corresponds to TRBD1 (5 bases). Germline CDR1 SQVTM, CDR2 ANQGSEA. The CDR3 spans 12 residues. CDR3 sequence: CSVGDSAYGYTF. Incomplete CDR3 DNA: TGCAGCGTCGGGGACTCTGCCTACGGC.

With regard to this clone: The read ends 3 residues early relative to the CDR3; the germline J gene fills the gap. The rearrangement links TRBV7-2 to TRBJ1-3; D gene uncertain. This CDR3 spans 16 amino acids. With 0 bases removed from V and 4 bases from J, the gap between germline ends came to 13 bases. From germline, CDR1 is SGHTA and CDR2 FQGNSA. CDR3 DNA (partial): TGTGCCAGCAGCTTAGCACGCTCTTACTCCGGAAACACC. It yields the protein CASSLARSYSGNT. The whole CDR3 protein reads CASSLARSYSGNTIYF.

As for this clone: The CDR3 end falls 3 residues outside the read, so it is completed with the germline J gene. The chain employs TRBV2 and TRBJ1-5; 9 positions agree with TRBD1. Germline CDR1 reads SNHLY; CDR2 reads FYNNEI. This CDR3 region has 14 residues. J gave up 7 bases and V 6 bases, and 7 bases lay outside the gene matches. The CDR3 bases that were read are TGTGCCAGCAGGGGAACAGGGGGCCTGCAGCCC. Its protein product is CASRGTGGLQP. The CDR3 as a whole reads CASRGTGGLQPQHF.

This clone was counted ten times or more. The read finishes 3 residues shy of the CDR3 end, and the germline J gene is used to complete it. The chain links TRBV6-1 to TRBJ2-1, with TRBD2 matching 7 bases. The trim removed 2 bases at V and 7 bases at J, leaving 8 bases unmatched. The germline gives CDR1 MNHNS, CDR2 SASEGT. The CDR3 runs 15 residues. The part of the CDR3 DNA that was read is TGTGCCAGCAGTGAACACCGGGACTACCAAAATGAG. The encoded protein is CASSEHRDYQNE. The whole CDR3 sequence reads CASSEHRDYQNEQFF.

This clone appeared many times. CDR3 DNA (partial): TGTGCCAGTAGTACTTCAGGGGGCGGCTCCTACGAG. Protein product: CASSTSGGGSYE. The complete CDR3 reads CASSTSGGGSYEQYF. The chain recombines TRBV19 with TRBJ2-7, with TRBD1 identical over 8 bases. The read finishes 3 residues shy of the CDR3 end, and the germline J gene is used to complete it. This CDR3 is 15 amino acids long. After removal of 4 bases from V and 0 bases from J, the junction contained 5 bases not matched to a gene. Germline V lookup: CDR1 LNHDA, CDR2 SQIVND (reference sequence).

This clone has just a few counts. Sequencing ends 3 residues short of the CDR3 end; the germline J gene provides the rest. This chain joins TRBV5-5 and TRBJ1-5; TRBD1 agrees at 8 bases. There are 15 residues in the CDR3. V gave up 0 bases and J gave up 5 bases; unmatched junction bases: 4. CDR1 is SGHKS and CDR2 is YYEKEE in the germline V gene (reference sequence). The CDR3: CASSLVDREDQPQHF. CDR3 DNA, as far as it was read: TGTGCCAGCAGCTTGGTGGACAGGGAGGATCAGCCC.

This clone was found many times. The sequence runs out 3 residues before the end of the CDR3; the remainder is reconstructed from the germline J gene. This chain joins TRBV7-6 and TRBJ1-5; no clear D gene. V was pared by 5 bases and J by 4 bases, with 9 bases between. This CDR3 region has 13 residues. The germline V gene has CDR1 SGHVS and CDR2 FNYEAQ. Partial CDR3 DNA: TGTGCCAGCAGCGCCTCAGAGAATCAGCCC. This encodes CASSASENQP. The complete CDR3 protein is CASSASENQPQHF.

Details on this clone: Sequencing ends 3 residues short of the CDR3 end; the germline J gene provides the rest. The rearrangement joins TRBV30 to TRBJ1-5; the match to TRBD1 covers 9 bases. Germline V CDR1 and CDR2: GTSNPN, SVGIG (reference sequence). J gave up 3 bases and V 2 bases, and 14 bases lay outside the gene matches. The CDR3 runs to 18 residues. CDR3 bases read: TGTGCCTGGAGTTCCGGACAGGGGACGTTTTATAACAATCAGCCC. It yields the protein CAWSSGQGTFYNNQP. The entire CDR3 protein reads CAWSSGQGTFYNNQPQHF.

This clone has at least ten counts. The read ends 3 residues before the CDR3 terminus; that terminus is restored from the germline J gene. The chain is built from TRBV18 and TRBJ1-5; the match to TRBD1 covers 7 bases. The V and J ends lost 4 bases and 5 bases, in that order; junction bases with no gene match: 8. The CDR3 has 15 amino acids. Per germline, CDR1 KGHSH and CDR2 LQKENI. CDR3 region: CASSLFDRDHQPQHF. CDR3 DNA, as far as it was read: TGTGCCAGCTCACTATTCGACAGGGATCATCAGCCC.

This clone was found many times. The CDR3 goes on 3 residues after the read ends, and that part is filled in from the germline J gene. This chain connects TRBV20-1 to TRBJ2-3; D may be TRBD1 (5 bases). With 2 bases removed from V and 2 bases from J, the gap between germline ends came to 14 bases. This CDR3 region has 15 residues. The germline CDR1 and CDR2 sequences are DFQATT and SNEGSKA (reference sequence). The CDR3 sequence is CSARTFGQATDTQYF. The CDR3 bases that were read are TGCAGTGCTAGAACCTTTGGACAAGCCACAGATACG.

This clone has ten or more counts. The CDR3 is CASSFTGIYGYTF. CDR3 DNA (partial): TGTGCCAGTAGTTTCACAGGTATCTATGGC. The chain joins TRBV19 to TRBJ1-2; D is possibly TRBD1 (5 bases). The read terminates 3 residues ahead of where the CDR3 ends, so the germline J gene completes it. Germline V gene lookup returns CDR1 LNHDA and CDR2 SQIVND (reference sequence). V was shortened by 5 bases and J by 4 bases, with 11 bases between the two germline ends. The CDR3 extends over 13 amino acids.

In regard to this clone: The CDR3 extends 3 residues past the end of the read, so its final part is completed from the germline J gene. The V gene is TRBV2, the J gene TRBJ1-1, with a possible D match to TRBD1 (6 bases). This CDR3 comprises 14 residues. Germline CDR1 reads SNHLY; CDR2 reads FYNNEI. The CDR3 DNA, read in part, is TGTGCCAGCAGTGACGAACAGGGCAGCAGGATG. Its protein product is CASSDEQGSRM. Given in full, the CDR3 is CASSDEQGSRMAFF.

This clone was seen many times. Coverage ceases 3 residues before the CDR3 finishes, and the germline J gene fills in the end. The V call is TRBV28, the J call TRBJ2-7, with TRBD1 identical over 9 bases. The CDR3 spans 13 residues. After removal of 4 bases from V and 4 bases from J, the junction contained 2 bases not matched to a gene. The germline CDR1 and CDR2 sequences are MDHEN and SYDVKM. The CDR3 DNA, read in part, is TGTGCCAGCAGTTGGACAGGGGTTTACGAG. It codes for CASSWTGVYE. The whole CDR3 protein is CASSWTGVYEQYF.

This clone was observed at least ten times. Coverage ceases 3 residues before the CDR3 finishes, and the germline J gene fills in the end. The rearrangement uses TRBV19 and TRBJ1-2; 7 nucleotides agree with TRBD1. Per germline, CDR1 LNHDA and CDR2 SQIVND (reference sequence). This CDR3 is 14 amino acids long. V was pared by 1 base and J by 5 bases, with 4 bases of the junction left unmatched. CDR3 bases read: TGTGCCAGTAGTATAGTCACAGGGGAATATGGC. This encodes CASSIVTGEYG. The CDR3 reads in full as CASSIVTGEYGYTF.

As regards this clone: The CDR3 extends 3 residues past the end of the read, so its final part is completed from the germline J gene. V usage is TRBV2 and J usage is TRBJ2-2; 15 bases agree with TRBD2. Germline assignment: CDR1 SNHLY and CDR2 FYNNEI. The J segment lost 3 bases and the V segment lost 2 bases, leaving 7 bases of the junction unmatched. The CDR3 totals 19 residues. CDR3 sequence reads: CASSEQGLAGGLDTGELFF. CDR3 DNA (partial): TGTGCCAGCAGTGAACAAGGACTAGCGGGGGGGCTCGACACCGGGGAG.